This is a list of T cell receptor beta chains from one sample in a study of cytomegalovirus exposure and HLA in healthy donors. Repertoires were generated with immunoSEQ multiplex PCR, while TCRdb's copy carries only in-frame clones and drops some. The sample holds about 160,000 clones; around three quarters are singletons and the top ten take 7.1%. The sequencing sample was made of PBMCs. Receptor source: a man aged 35 to 55 in good health and CMV-seropositive. Each CDR3 is given with its conserved first and last residue. D genes are given only for firm matches. Rows give clone size only sometimes, using once, few, many, or a class for an expanded clone.

D: TRBD1
J: TRBJ2-5
V: TRBV13
size: -
CDR3: CASSLKQGRGETQYF
DNA: TGTGCCAGCAGCTTGAAACAGGGGCGAGGGGAGACCCAGTACTTC

D: -
J: TRBJ2-5
V: TRBV4-2
size: -
CDR3: CASSQVGGEETQYF
DNA: TGTGCCAGCAGCCAAGTGGGGGGTGAAGAGACCCAGTACTTC

D: TRBD1
J: TRBJ2-7
V: TRBV7-8
size: -
CDR3: CASSLSLDFGRGQGYEQYF
DNA: TGTGCCAGCAGCCTTAGCTTAGACTTTGGCAGGGGGCAGGGGTACGAGCAGTACTTC

D: -
J: TRBJ1-5
V: TRBV28
size: -
CDR3: CASTPPGGAHNQPQHF
DNA: TGTGCCAGCACCCCCCCCGGGGGGGCCCACAATCAGCCCCAGCATTTT

D: -
J: TRBJ1-3
V: TRBV6-4
size: -
CDR3: CASSEKAGAGNTIYF
DNA: TGTGCCAGCAGTGAAAAGGCAGGGGCTGGAAACACCATATATTTT

D: TRBD1
J: TRBJ2-7
V: TRBV4-1
size: few
CDR3: CASSLQGREQYF
DNA: TGCGCCAGCAGCCTACAGGGGCGGGAGCAGTACTTC

D: -
J: TRBJ1-3
V: TRBV19
size: once
CDR3: CASSIESEAGNTIYF
DNA: TGTGCCAGTAGTATAGAGTCCGAAGCCGGAAACACCATATATTTT

D: TRBD1
J: TRBJ1-2
V: TRBV15
size: -
CDR3: CATSRDLWDRGGIDYGYTF
DNA: TGTGCCACCAGCAGAGATCTGTGGGACAGGGGGGGTATCGACTATGGCTACACCTTC

D: TRBD2
J: TRBJ2-1
V: TRBV5-1
size: -
CDR3: CASSLELAGGGDEQFF
DNA: TGCGCCAGCAGCTTGGAACTAGCGGGGGGCGGGGATGAGCAGTTCTTC

D: -
J: TRBJ1-4
V: TRBV7-6
size: -
CDR3: CASSLGQENEKLFF
DNA: TGTGCCAGCAGCTTGGGGCAGGAGAATGAAAAACTGTTTTTT

D: TRBD1
J: TRBJ1-1
V: TRBV2
size: few
CDR3: CASTQGATEAFF
DNA: TGTGCCAGCACCCAGGGGGCCACTGAAGCTTTCTTT

D: -
J: TRBJ2-5
V: TRBV6-1
size: few
CDR3: CASSDGRGETQYF
DNA: TGTGCCAGCAGTGATGGCCGGGGGGAGACCCAGTACTTC

D: TRBD2
J: TRBJ2-3
V: TRBV5-8
size: -
CDR3: CASSLRGSTDTQYF
DNA: TGTGCCAGCAGTCTGCGGGGGAGCACAGATACGCAGTATTTT

D: -
J: TRBJ2-1
V: TRBV20-1
size: -
CDR3: CSARGGIVEFF
DNA: TGCAGTGCTAGAGGAGGTATCGTGGAGTTCTTC

D: -
J: TRBJ1-6
V: TRBV5-6
size: few
CDR3: CASSLGQIHSPLHF
DNA: TGTGCCAGCAGCTTGGGCCAGATACATTCACCCCTCCACTTT

D: TRBD1
J: TRBJ2-1
V: TRBV5-1
size: -
CDR3: CASSYDRVPSYNEQFF
DNA: TGCGCCAGCAGCTACGACAGGGTTCCCTCCTACAATGAGCAGTTCTTC

D: -
J: TRBJ1-1
V: TRBV19
size: -
CDR3: CASTGGGAEAFF
DNA: TGTGCCAGTACCGGGGGAGGGGCTGAAGCTTTCTTT

D: -
J: TRBJ2-1
V: TRBV7-9
size: -
CDR3: CASSPGNLSYNEQFF
DNA: TGTGCCAGCAGCCCGGGTAACTTATCCTACAATGAGCAGTTCTTC

D: -
J: TRBJ1-1
V: TRBV9
size: -
CDR3: CASSVLTDYTEAFF
DNA: TGTGCCAGCAGCGTCCTGACTGACTACACTGAAGCTTTCTTT

D: TRBD1
J: TRBJ1-2
V: TRBV19
size: -
CDR3: CASSAQGIYGYTF
DNA: TGTGCCAGTAGTGCACAGGGGATCTATGGCTACACCTTC

D: TRBD2
J: TRBJ2-1
V: TRBV7-8
size: once
CDR3: CASSPRGGVNEQFF
DNA: TGTGCCAGCAGCCCCCGGGGGGGAGTCAATGAGCAGTTCTTC

D: -
J: TRBJ2-6
V: TRBV4-1
size: once
CDR3: CASSQVGFSKLPGANVLTF
DNA: TGCGCCAGCAGCCAAGTCGGGTTTTCAAAACTCCCCGGGGCCAACGTCCTGACTTTC

D: TRBD1
J: TRBJ1-2
V: TRBV4-1
size: once
CDR3: CASSQDGGGAYGYTF
DNA: TGCGCCAGCAGCCAAGATGGAGGGGGCGCCTATGGCTACACCTTC

D: -
J: TRBJ1-2
V: TRBV5-4
size: -
CDR3: CASSLGGGYGYTF
DNA: TGTGCCAGCAGCTTGGGAGGGGGTTATGGCTACACCTTC

D: TRBD2
J: TRBJ2-7
V: TRBV6-6
size: few
CDR3: CASSSGGAGASYEQYF
DNA: TGTGCCAGCAGTTCGGGAGGGGCAGGAGCTTCCTACGAGCAGTACTTC

D: -
J: TRBJ2-5
V: TRBV5-8
size: -
CDR3: CASSLSGTGTPLETQYF
DNA: TGTGCCAGCAGCTTAAGCGGGACAGGTACCCCCCTGGAGACCCAGTACTTC